The clone carrying this T cell receptor (beta chain) was seen repeatedly, ten times or more. Disease duration under 2 months; hyperthyroidism patients were aged 18 to 65. This specimen comes from a study of T cells in Graves' hyperthyroidism and ophthalmopathy. The V end was cut by 2 bases, the J end by 1 base, with 10 bases between. The CDR3 extends over 15 amino acids. Amplified TCR beta CDR3 regions came from RNA transcripts. The HTBI primer set drove a first-round RT-PCR of the TCR CDR3. One entry per CDR3 protein, called by TCRdb with MiXCR from the multiplex PCR reads. The sample lists more than 350,000 distinct CDR3 sequences, around 14% occurring once.

J is TRBJ2-3 and V is TRBV12-3 or TRBV12-4; perhaps D is TRBD1 or TRBD2 (5 bases each). Sequenced material: blood. The receptor was derived from a woman younger than 45 with Graves' hyperthyroidism. Here the CDR3 DNA reads TGTGCCAGCAGTTTATCGGTGGGGGGCACAGATACGCAGTATTTT. It codes for CASSLSVGGTDTQYF.